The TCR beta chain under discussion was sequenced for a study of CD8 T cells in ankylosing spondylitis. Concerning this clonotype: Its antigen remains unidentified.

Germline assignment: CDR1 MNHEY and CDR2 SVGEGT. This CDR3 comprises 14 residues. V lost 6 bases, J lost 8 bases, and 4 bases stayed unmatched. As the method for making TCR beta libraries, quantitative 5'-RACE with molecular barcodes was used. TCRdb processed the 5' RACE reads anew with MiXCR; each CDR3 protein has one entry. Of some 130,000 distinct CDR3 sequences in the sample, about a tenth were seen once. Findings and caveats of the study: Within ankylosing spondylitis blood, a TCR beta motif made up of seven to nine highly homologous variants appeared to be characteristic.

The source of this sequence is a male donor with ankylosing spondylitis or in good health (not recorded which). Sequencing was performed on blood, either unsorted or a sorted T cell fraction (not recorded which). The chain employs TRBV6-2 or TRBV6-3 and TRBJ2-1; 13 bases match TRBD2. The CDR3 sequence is CASRLAGGPDEQFF. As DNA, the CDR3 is TGTGCCAGCAGACTAGCGGGAGGGCCAGATGAGCAGTTCTTC.